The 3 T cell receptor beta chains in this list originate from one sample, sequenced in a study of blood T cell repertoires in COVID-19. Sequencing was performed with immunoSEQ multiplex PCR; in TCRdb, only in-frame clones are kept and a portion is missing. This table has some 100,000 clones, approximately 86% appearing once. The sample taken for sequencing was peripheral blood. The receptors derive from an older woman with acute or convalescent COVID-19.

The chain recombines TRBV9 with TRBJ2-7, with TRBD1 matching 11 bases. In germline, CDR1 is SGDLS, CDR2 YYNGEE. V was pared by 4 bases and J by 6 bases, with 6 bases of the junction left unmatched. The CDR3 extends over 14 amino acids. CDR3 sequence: CASSPWTGGVEQYF. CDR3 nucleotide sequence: TGTGCCAGCAGCCCATGGACAGGGGGCGTCGAGCAGTACTTC.

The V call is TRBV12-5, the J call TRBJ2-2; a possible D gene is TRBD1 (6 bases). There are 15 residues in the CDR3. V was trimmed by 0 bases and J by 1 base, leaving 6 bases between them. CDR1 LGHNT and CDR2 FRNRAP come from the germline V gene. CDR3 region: CASGLVQGNTGELFF. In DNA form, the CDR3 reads TGTGCTAGTGGTTTGGTACAGGGGAACACCGGGGAGCTGTTTTTT.

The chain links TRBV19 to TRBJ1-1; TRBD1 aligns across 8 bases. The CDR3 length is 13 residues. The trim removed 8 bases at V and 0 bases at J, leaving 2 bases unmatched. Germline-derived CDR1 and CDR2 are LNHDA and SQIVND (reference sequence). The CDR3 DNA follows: TGTGCCAGTGGACAGGGTGTGAACACTGAAGCTTTCTTT. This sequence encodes CASGQGVNTEAFF.